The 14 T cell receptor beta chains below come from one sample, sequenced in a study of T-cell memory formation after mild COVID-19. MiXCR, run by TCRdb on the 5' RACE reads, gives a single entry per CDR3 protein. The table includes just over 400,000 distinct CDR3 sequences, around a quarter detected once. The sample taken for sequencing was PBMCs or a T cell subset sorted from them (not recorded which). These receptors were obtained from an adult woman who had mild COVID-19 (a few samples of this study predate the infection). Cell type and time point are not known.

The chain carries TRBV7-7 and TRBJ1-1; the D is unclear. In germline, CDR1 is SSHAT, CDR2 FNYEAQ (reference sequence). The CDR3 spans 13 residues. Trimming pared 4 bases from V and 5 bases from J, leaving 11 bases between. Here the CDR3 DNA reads TGTGCCAGCAGCTCAACCCAGGAGACTGAAGCTTTCTTT. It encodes CASSSTQETEAFF. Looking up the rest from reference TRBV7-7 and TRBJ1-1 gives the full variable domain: GAGVSQSPRYKVTKRGQDVTLRCDPISSHATLYWYQQALGQGPEFLTYFNYEAQPDKSGLPSDRFSAERPEGSISTLTIQRTEQRDSAMYRCASSSTQETEAFFGQGTRLTVV.

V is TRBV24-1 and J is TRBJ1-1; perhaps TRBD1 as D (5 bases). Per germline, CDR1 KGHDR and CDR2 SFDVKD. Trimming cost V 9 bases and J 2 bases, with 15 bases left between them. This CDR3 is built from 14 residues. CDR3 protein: CATVSGRGNTEAFF. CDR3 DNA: TGTGCCACCGTGTCAGGGAGGGGCAACACTGAAGCTTTCTTT.

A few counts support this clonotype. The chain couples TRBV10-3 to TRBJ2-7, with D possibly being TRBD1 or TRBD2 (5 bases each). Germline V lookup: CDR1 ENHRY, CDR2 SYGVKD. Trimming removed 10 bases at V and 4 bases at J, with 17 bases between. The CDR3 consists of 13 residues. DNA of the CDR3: TGTGCCACGGGACCGCCAAGCACTTACGAGCAGTACTTC. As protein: CATGPPSTYEQYF.

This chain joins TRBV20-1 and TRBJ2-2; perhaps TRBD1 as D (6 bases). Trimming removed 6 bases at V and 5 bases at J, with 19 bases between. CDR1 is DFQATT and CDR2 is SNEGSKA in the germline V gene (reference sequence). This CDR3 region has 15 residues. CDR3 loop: CSAPTGQLATGELFF. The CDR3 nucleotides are TGCAGTGCACCGACCGGACAGCTAGCTACCGGGGAGCTGTTTTTT.

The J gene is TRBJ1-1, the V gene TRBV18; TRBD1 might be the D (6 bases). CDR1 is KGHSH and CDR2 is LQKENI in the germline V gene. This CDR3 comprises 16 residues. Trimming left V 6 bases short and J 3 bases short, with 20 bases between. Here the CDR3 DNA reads TGTGCCAGCTCCTTCGAGGGGGATCCTGTAGACACTGAAGCTTTCTTT. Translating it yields CASSFEGDPVDTEAFF. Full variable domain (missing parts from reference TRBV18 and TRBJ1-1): NAGVMQNPRHLVRRRGQEARLRCSPMKGHSHVYWYRQLPEEGLKFMVYLQKENIIDESGMPKERFSAEFPKEGPSILRIQQVVRGDSAAYFCASSFEGDPVDTEAFFGQGTRLTVV.

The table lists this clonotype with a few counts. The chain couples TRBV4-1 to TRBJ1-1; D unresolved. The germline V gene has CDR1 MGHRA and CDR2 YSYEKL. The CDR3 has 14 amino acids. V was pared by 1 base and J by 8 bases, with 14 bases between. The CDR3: CASSQGSTVTEAFF. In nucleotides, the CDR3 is TGCGCCAGCAGCCAAGGTTCAACGGTTACCGAAGCTTTCTTT.

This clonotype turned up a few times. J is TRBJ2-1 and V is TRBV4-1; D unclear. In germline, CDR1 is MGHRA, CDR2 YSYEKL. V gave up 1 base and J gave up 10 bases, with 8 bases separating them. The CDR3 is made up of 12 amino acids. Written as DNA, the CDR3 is TGCGCCAGCAGCCAAGTGGGCCAGGAGCAGTTCTTC. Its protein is CASSQVGQEQFF.

Written as DNA, the CDR3 is TGTGCCAGCAGCTTGGTGAGCAGGGGTTATGGCTACACCTTC. It codes for CASSLVSRGYGYTF. The chain recombines TRBV5-6 with TRBJ1-2; D possibly corresponds to TRBD1 (6 bases). Germline CDR1 is SGHDT and CDR2 is YYEEEE. The CDR3 is 14 residues long. Trimming took 0 bases from V and 5 from J, leaving 11 bases between them.

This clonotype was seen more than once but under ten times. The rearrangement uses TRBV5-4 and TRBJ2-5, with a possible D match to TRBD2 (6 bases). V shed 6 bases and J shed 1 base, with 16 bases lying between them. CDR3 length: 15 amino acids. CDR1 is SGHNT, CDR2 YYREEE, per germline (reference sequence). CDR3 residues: CASTALDGSQETQYF. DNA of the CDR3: TGTGCCAGCACCGCGTTGGACGGGAGCCAAGAGACCCAGTACTTC.

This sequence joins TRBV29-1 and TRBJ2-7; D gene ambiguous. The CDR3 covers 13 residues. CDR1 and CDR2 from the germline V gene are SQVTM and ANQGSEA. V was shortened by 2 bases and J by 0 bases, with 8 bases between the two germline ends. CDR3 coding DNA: TGCAGCGTTGAAATCTGGTCCTCCTACGAGCAGTACTTC. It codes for CSVEIWSSYEQYF.

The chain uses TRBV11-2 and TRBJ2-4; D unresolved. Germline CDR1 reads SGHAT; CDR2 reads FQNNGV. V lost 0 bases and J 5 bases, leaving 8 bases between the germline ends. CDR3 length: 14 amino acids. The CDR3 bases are TGTGCCAGCAGCTTAGATCTGGTCGAAAACATTCAGTACTTC. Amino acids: CASSLDLVENIQYF.

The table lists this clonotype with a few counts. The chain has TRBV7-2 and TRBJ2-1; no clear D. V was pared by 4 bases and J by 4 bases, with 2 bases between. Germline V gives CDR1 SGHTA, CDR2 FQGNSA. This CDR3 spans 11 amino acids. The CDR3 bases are TGTGCCAGCAGCTGGTACAATGAGCAGTTCTTC. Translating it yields CASSWYNEQFF.

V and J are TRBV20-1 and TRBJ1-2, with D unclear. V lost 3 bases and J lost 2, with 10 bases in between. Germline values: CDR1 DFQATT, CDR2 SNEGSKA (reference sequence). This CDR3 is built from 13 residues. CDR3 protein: CSASRGPNYGYTF. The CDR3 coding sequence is TGCAGTGCTAGCCGTGGTCCAAACTATGGCTACACCTTC.

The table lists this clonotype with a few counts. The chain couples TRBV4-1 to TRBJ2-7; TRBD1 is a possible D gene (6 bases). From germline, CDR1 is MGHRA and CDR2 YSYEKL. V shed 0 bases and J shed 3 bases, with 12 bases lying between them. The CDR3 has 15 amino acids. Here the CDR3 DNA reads TGCGCCAGCAGCCAAGAGGCGACAGGTATCTACGAGCAGTACTTC. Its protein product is CASSQEATGIYEQYF.